These T cell receptor beta chains were read from a single sample in a study of blood T cells in healthy people across ages. TCRdb independently ran MiXCR on the 5' RACE reads; one entry per CDR3 protein. Here the sample spans 550,000 to 750,000 distinct CDR3 sequences, around a fifth being singletons. The source material was blood. The receptors derive from a man aged 65-85 years in good health. Each CDR3 is given with its conserved first and last residue. The D gene is left open where the match is weak. Where a row states a size, it is once, few, many or the class of an expanded clone; other rows omit it.

CASGPSQLGLTYNEQFF	TGTGCTAGTGGCCCCTCGCAACTAGGTTTGACCTACAATGAGCAGTTCTTC	NA	TRBJ2-1	few	TRBV12-5
CASSFEGMDTEAFF	TGTGCCAGCAGTTTCGAGGGAATGGACACTGAAGCTTTCTTT	NA	TRBJ1-1	NA	TRBV12-3/TRBV12-4
CASSFSGGSGYTF	TGCGCCAGCAGCTTCAGCGGGGGCTCTGGCTACACCTTC	NA	TRBJ1-2	few	TRBV5-1
CASSLGARKNTEAFF	TGCGCCAGCAGCTTGGGGGCACGAAAGAACACTGAAGCTTTCTTT	NA	TRBJ1-1	few	TRBV5-1
CASSQDFSIQETQYF	TGCGCCAGCAGCCAAGATTTCAGCATCCAAGAGACCCAGTACTTT	NA	TRBJ2-5	few	TRBV4-3
CSARDRTGGIDEQYF	TGCAGTGCTAGAGATCGGACAGGGGGCATCGACGAGCAGTACTTC	TRBD1	TRBJ2-7	NA	TRBV20-1
CASSRGNTGANVLTF	TGTGCCAGCTCACGAGGAAATACTGGGGCCAACGTCCTGACTTTC	NA	TRBJ2-6	NA	TRBV18
CSAPLAGGPDTQYF	TGCAGTGCTCCCCTAGCGGGAGGGCCCGATACGCAGTATTTT	TRBD2	TRBJ2-3	NA	TRBV20-1
CASSVLPGAYEQYF	TGTGCCAGCAGCGTACTACCAGGGGCCTACGAGCAGTACTTC	NA	TRBJ2-7	NA	TRBV9
CSVSKGLASGETQYF	TGCAGCGTGTCTAAAGGACTAGCCTCAGGAGAGACCCAGTACTTC	TRBD2	TRBJ2-5	NA	TRBV29-1
CASSSTGGRMNTEAFF	TGTGCCAGCAGTTCTACAGGGGGGAGAATGAACACTGAAGCTTTCTTT	TRBD1	TRBJ1-1	few	TRBV27
CASWEPGGTQYF	TGTGCCAGCTGGGAACCTGGAGGGACCCAGTACTTC	NA	TRBJ2-5	NA	TRBV6-5
CSARDYAPAANEQFF	TGCAGTGCTAGAGACTACGCGCCAGCAGCCAATGAGCAGTTCTTC	NA	TRBJ2-1	NA	TRBV20-1
CASSLIMVESELFF	TGTGCCAGCAGTTTAATCATGGTAGAGAGTGAACTGTTTTTT	NA	TRBJ1-4	NA	TRBV28
CSARDPKATSGVRDTQYF	TGCAGTGCTAGAGATCCCAAGGCAACTAGCGGGGTTCGGGATACGCAGTATTTT	TRBD2	TRBJ2-3	NA	TRBV20-1
CASRRQGAGEQYF	TGTGCCAGCAGACGACAGGGGGCAGGGGAGCAGTACTTC	TRBD1	TRBJ2-5	few	TRBV28
CASSEVRGAGGYTF	TGTGCCAGCAGTGAAGTTAGGGGGGCGGGTGGCTACACCTTC	NA	TRBJ1-2	few	TRBV2
CATSVTIDTGELFF	TGTGCCACCAGCGTTACCATCGACACCGGGGAGCTGTTTTTT	NA	TRBJ2-2	NA	TRBV15
CASRLAGVTGELFF	TGTGCCAGCAGACTAGCGGGAGTTACCGGGGAGCTGTTTTTT	TRBD2	TRBJ2-2	NA	TRBV12-3/TRBV12-4
CASSTDQRYNSPLHF	TGTGCCAGCAGCACCGATCAGAGATATAATTCACCCCTCCACTTT	NA	TRBJ1-6	NA	TRBV2
CASSFPDRAASGELFF	TGTGCCAGCAGTTTCCCGGACAGGGCGGCGTCCGGGGAGCTGTTTTTT	TRBD1	TRBJ2-2	few	TRBV28
CAISGSGSSYNEQFF	TGTGCCATCAGTGGATCAGGGAGCTCCTACAATGAGCAGTTCTTC	NA	TRBJ2-1	NA	TRBV10-3
CASSLSGDGNEQFF	TGCGCCAGCAGCTTGAGCGGGGACGGCAATGAGCAGTTCTTC	TRBD2	TRBJ2-1	NA	TRBV5-1
CASSHPSGNEQFF	TGTGCCAGCAGCCATCCAAGCGGGAATGAGCAGTTCTTC	NA	TRBJ2-1	few	TRBV28
CASSYGEAGKKFF	TGTGCCAGCAGTTATGGGGAAGCGGGTAAGAAGTTCTTC	NA	TRBJ2-5	NA	TRBV6-5
CASSWGGQSDNQPQHF	TGTGCCAGCAGCTGGGGTGGGCAGAGCGACAACCAGCCCCAGCATTTT	NA	TRBJ1-5	NA	TRBV5-6
CASSVAIEGFYEQYF	TGTGCCAGCAGCGTAGCCATTGAGGGTTTCTACGAGCAGTACTTC	NA	TRBJ2-7	NA	TRBV9
CASSLAGQGDTQYF	TGTGCCAGCAGCTTAGCAGGACAGGGCGATACGCAGTATTTT	TRBD1	TRBJ2-3	NA	TRBV7-9
CASSSDGGQLLEQYF	TGTGCCAGCAGTTCGGACGGGGGACAATTGCTCGAGCAGTACTTC	NA	TRBJ2-7	few	TRBV28
CASSEGTFPQETQYF	TGCGCCAGCAGCGAAGGGACCTTCCCCCAAGAGACCCAGTACTTC	NA	TRBJ2-5	many	TRBV5-1
CASKTGYPYEQYF	TGTGCCAGCAAAACAGGGTACCCCTACGAGCAGTACTTC	NA	TRBJ2-7	few	TRBV28
CASSILAGVGEQYF	TGTGCCAGCAGCATTCTAGCGGGAGTAGGCGAGCAGTACTTC	TRBD2	TRBJ2-7	few	TRBV7-3
CSVEADSRTDTQYF	TGCAGCGTTGAAGCTGACTCACGCACAGATACGCAGTATTTT	NA	TRBJ2-3	NA	TRBV29-1